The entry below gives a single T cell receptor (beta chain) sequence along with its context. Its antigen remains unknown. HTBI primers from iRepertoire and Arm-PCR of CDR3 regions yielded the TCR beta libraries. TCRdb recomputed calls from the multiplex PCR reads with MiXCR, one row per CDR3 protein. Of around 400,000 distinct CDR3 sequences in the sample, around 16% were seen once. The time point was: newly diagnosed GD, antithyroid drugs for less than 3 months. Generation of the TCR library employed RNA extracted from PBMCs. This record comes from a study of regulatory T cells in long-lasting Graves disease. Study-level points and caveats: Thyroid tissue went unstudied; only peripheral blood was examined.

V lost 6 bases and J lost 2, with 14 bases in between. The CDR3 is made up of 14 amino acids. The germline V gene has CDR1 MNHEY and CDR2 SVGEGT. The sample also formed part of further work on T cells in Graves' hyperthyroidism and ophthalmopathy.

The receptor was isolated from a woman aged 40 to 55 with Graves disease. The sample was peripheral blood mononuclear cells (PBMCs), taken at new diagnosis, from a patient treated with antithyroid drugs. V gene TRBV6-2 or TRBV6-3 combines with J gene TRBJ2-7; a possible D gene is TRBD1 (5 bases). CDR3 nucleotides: TGTGCCAGCAGATCGCTCAGGGCGACCTACGAGCAGTACTTC. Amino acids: CASRSLRATYEQYF.